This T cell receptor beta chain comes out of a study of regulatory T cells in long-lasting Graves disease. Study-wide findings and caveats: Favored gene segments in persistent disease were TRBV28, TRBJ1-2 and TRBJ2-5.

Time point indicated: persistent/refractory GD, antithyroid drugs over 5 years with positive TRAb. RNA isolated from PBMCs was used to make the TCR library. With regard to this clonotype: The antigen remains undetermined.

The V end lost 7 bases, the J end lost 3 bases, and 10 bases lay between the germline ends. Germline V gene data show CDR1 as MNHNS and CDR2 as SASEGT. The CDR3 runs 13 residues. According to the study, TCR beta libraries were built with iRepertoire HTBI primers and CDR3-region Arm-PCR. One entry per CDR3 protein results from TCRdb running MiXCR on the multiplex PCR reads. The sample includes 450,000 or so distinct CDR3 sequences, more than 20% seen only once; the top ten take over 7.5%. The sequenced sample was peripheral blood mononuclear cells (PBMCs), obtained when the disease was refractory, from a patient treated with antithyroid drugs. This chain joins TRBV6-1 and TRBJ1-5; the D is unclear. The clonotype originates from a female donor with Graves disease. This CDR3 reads CASTGRNNQPQHF. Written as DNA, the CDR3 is TGTGCCAGCACCGGACGGAACAATCAGCCCCAGCATTTT.